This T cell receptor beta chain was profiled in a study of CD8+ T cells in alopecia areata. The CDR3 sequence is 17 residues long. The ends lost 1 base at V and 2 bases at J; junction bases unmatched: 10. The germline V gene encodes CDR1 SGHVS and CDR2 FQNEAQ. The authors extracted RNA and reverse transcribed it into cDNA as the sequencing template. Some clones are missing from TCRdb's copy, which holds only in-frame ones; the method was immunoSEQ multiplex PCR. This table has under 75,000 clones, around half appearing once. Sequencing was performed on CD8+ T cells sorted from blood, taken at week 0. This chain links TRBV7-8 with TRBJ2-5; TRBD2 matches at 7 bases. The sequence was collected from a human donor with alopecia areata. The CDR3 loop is CASSLGRAIGGQETQYF. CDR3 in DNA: TGTGCCAGCAGCTTAGGGAGGGCCATCGGGGGGCAAGAGACCCAGTACTTC.